What follows are 27 T cell receptor beta chains derived from one specimen sequenced in a study of blood T cell repertoires in COVID-19. Assay: immunoSEQ multiplex PCR; the TCRdb copy retains only in-frame clones and omits some. The repertoire holds approximately 150,000 clones, with roughly 81% as singletons. The sequencing input was peripheral blood. These TCRs come from a woman aged 45-65 years with COVID-19, enrolled during active disease.

The gene calls are TRBV6-2 or TRBV6-3 and TRBJ1-2; 8 nucleotides agree with TRBD1. This CDR3 contains 15 residues. CDR1 and CDR2 (germline): MNHEY, SVGEGT. The V and J ends lost 6 bases and 6 bases, in that order; junction bases with no gene match: 12. The CDR3 region is CASSISGQGRHGYTF. CDR3 coding DNA: TGTGCCAGCAGCATATCCGGACAGGGAAGACATGGCTACACCTTC.

The chain links TRBV4-2 to TRBJ2-5; 9 bases map to TRBD2. Germline lookup yields CDR1 LGHNA and CDR2 YNFKEQ. V gave up 0 bases and J gave up 8 bases; unmatched junction bases: 7. The CDR3 runs to 15 residues. CDR3 DNA: TGTGCCAGCAGCCAAGATGGCGGGGGGGCCAAAACCCAGTACTTC. Translation: CASSQDGGGAKTQYF.

The chain joins TRBV29-1 to TRBJ1-1; perhaps TRBD1 as D (6 bases). CDR1 and CDR2 (germline): SQVTM, ANQGSEA. This CDR3 contains 14 residues. Trimming took off 3 bases at V and 1 base at J, with 12 bases between the two ends. CDR3 nucleotides: TGCAGCGTTGATGGGAGACAGGCGAACACTGAAGCTTTCTTT. Protein: CSVDGRQANTEAFF. Full variable domain (rest looked up from reference TRBV29-1 and TRBJ1-1): SAVISQKPSRDICQRGTSLTIQCQVDSQVTMMFWYRQQPGQSLTLIATANQGSEATYESGFVIDKFPISRPNLTFSTLTVSNMSPEDSSIYLCSVDGRQANTEAFFGQGTRLTVV.

The chain has TRBV27 and TRBJ1-1, with D possibly being TRBD1 (5 bases). The germline V and J ends were trimmed by 1 base and 5 bases, with 11 bases remaining between them. Germline V gene data show CDR1 as MNHEY and CDR2 as SMNVEV (reference sequence). The CDR3 has 14 residues. This chain's CDR3 is CASSLLGGNTEAFF. The CDR3 bases are TGTGCCAGCAGTTTATTGGGGGGAAATACTGAAGCTTTCTTT.

This chain links TRBV30 with TRBJ1-3; possible D gene TRBD1, 6 bases. V gave up 6 bases and J gave up 3 bases, with 18 bases separating them. This CDR3 spans 15 amino acids. Germline-derived CDR1 and CDR2 are GTSNPN and SVGIG (reference sequence). DNA for the CDR3: TGTGCCTGCCGCACAGGGAAATTAAATGGAAACACCATATATTTT. It translates to CACRTGKLNGNTIYF. The full variable domain, its missing parts supplied by reference TRBV30 and TRBJ1-3, is SQTIHQWPATLVQPVGSPLSLECTVEGTSNPNLYWYRQAAGRGLQLLFYSVGIGQISSEVPQNLSASRPQDRQFILSSKKLLLSDSGFYLCACRTGKLNGNTIYFGEGSWLTVV.

This clone was picked up a small number of times. The chain combines TRBV27 with TRBJ2-7; 9 bases line up with TRBD1. The germline V gene has CDR1 MNHEY and CDR2 SMNVEV (reference sequence). The CDR3 totals 14 residues. J was trimmed by 5 bases and V by 2 bases; bases with no gene match: 4. The CDR3 spells CASSLRGQGNEQYF. CDR3 DNA sequence: TGTGCCAGCAGTTTAAGGGGACAGGGCAACGAGCAGTACTTC.

This chain links TRBV21-1 with TRBJ2-3; TRBD2, as called in the table, went unchecked against the DNA. TRBV21-1 is an annotated pseudogene. The CDR3 sequence is 19 residues long. The CDR3 DNA sequence: TGTGCCAGCAGAAAAAGCGGGGGTGTTCAGGGGGTGGGCACAGATACGCAGTATTTT. It specifies CASRKSGGVQGVGTDTQYF.

This clone appeared many times. This chain links TRBV5-1 with TRBJ2-1, with D tentatively TRBD1 (5 bases). V dropped 0 bases and J dropped 7 bases, with 11 bases sitting between them. Looked up from germline, CDR1 is SGHRS and CDR2 is YFSETQ. The CDR3 extends over 14 amino acids. The CDR3 region is CASSLGDSLNEQFF. CDR3 bases: TGCGCCAGCAGCTTGGGAGACAGTTTGAATGAGCAGTTCTTC.

V is TRBV19 and J is TRBJ2-3, with 10 bases lining up with TRBD2. Looked up from germline, CDR1 is LNHDA and CDR2 is SQIVND (reference sequence). The CDR3 covers 17 residues. V lost 1 base to trimming and J lost 3 bases; unmatched junction nucleotides: 7. CDR3: CASSIGLKLAGTDTQYF. The CDR3 DNA reads TGTGCCAGTAGTATAGGACTTAAACTAGCGGGGACAGATACGCAGTATTTT.

Points on this clone: At one boundary the junction diverges from the germline segment, which might be a read error. The chain recombines TRBV7-7 with TRBJ2-5, with D possibly matching TRBD1 (7 bases). The germline gives CDR1 SSHAT, CDR2 FNYEAQ (reference sequence). The CDR3 runs 15 residues. CDR3 sequence reads: CASSYRDSGRETQYF. The CDR3 bases are TGTGCTAGCAGCTACCGGGACAGCGGGCGGGAGACCCAGTACTTC.

The chain has TRBV27 and TRBJ1-1; 8 bases line up with TRBD1. This CDR3 region has 14 residues. The V gene's germline CDR1 is MNHEY and CDR2 SMNVEV (reference sequence). Germline trimming cut 3 bases from V and 0 bases from J; bases unmatched to any gene: 0. The CDR3 bases are TGTGCCAGCAGTTTGGACAGGGTGAACACTGAAGCTTTCTTT. Its protein is CASSLDRVNTEAFF.

J is TRBJ1-4 and V is TRBV6-5, with D perhaps TRBD1 (6 bases). Germline CDR1 reads MNHEY; CDR2 reads SVGAGI. This CDR3 region has 15 residues. V lost 6 bases and J 8 bases, leaving 19 bases between the germline ends. The CDR3 spells CASRDSTGLDEKLFF. The CDR3 DNA reads as TGTGCCAGCAGAGACTCCACAGGGTTAGACGAAAAACTGTTTTTT.

This clone was seen a few times. V is TRBV6-5 and J is TRBJ1-5, with a tentative D call TRBD1 (5 bases). Trimming left V 7 bases short and J 6 bases short, with 10 bases between. The CDR3 contains 12 residues. Germline loops: CDR1 MNHEY, CDR2 SVGAGI. CDR3 DNA sequence: TGTGCCAGCACTGTAGGGGCTCAGCCCCAGCATTTT. This codes for CASTVGAQPQHF.

V and J are TRBV29-1 and TRBJ2-3; 10 bases agree with TRBD2. V was clipped by 0 bases and J by 0 bases; unmatched bases: 3. CDR1 is SQVTM, CDR2 ANQGSEA, per germline. The CDR3 contains 16 residues. Written as DNA, the CDR3 is TGCAGCGTTGAAGAGGCTAGCGGGAGAAGCACAGATACGCAGTATTTT. Protein product: CSVEEASGRSTDTQYF.

This sequence joins TRBV7-2 and TRBJ2-1; TRBD2 matches at 9 bases. Germline V gives CDR1 SGHTA, CDR2 FQGNSA. Germline trimming cut 2 bases from V and 7 bases from J; bases unmatched to any gene: 6. The CDR3 contains 15 residues. As DNA, the CDR3 is TGTGCCAGCAGCTTATTAGGCGGGGGGGCAAATGAGCAGTTCTTC. It yields the protein CASSLLGGGANEQFF.

The V gene is TRBV11-3, the J gene TRBJ2-2; D may be TRBD1 (5 bases). The CDR3 has 15 amino acids. CDR1 is SGHNT and CDR2 is YENEEA in the germline V gene. V was shortened by 4 bases and J by 0 bases, with 9 bases between the two germline ends. The chain's CDR3 is CASSSRETNTGELFF. CDR3 nucleotides: TGTGCCAGCAGCTCCAGGGAAACGAACACCGGGGAGCTGTTTTTT.

CDR3: CASSFQGANQPQHF. In DNA, the CDR3 is TGTGCCAGCAGTTTTCAGGGGGCCAATCAGCCCCAGCATTTT. The chain recombines TRBV27 with TRBJ1-5; 8 positions match TRBD1. Germline values: CDR1 MNHEY, CDR2 SMNVEV (reference sequence). The ends lost 3 bases at V and 3 bases at J; junction bases unmatched: 1. The CDR3 length is 14 residues.

J is TRBJ2-3 and V is TRBV28; TRBD2 aligns across 13 bases. J gave up 2 bases and V 8 bases, and 7 bases lay outside the gene matches. Germline V gene sequence: CDR1 MDHEN, CDR2 SYDVKM. CDR3 length equals 16 residues. The CDR3 sequence: CASFTGLAGFTDTQYF. The CDR3 DNA is TGTGCCAGCTTTACGGGACTAGCGGGGTTCACAGATACGCAGTATTTT.

The V gene is TRBV6-5, the J gene TRBJ2-1; TRBD2 matches 9 bases. The germline V gene encodes CDR1 MNHEY and CDR2 SVGAGI. There are 16 residues in the CDR3. The V gene end was trimmed by 2 bases and the J gene end by 5 bases; junction bases not matched to a gene: 7. In DNA, the CDR3 is TGTGCCAGCAGTTACCATCGGGTAGCGGGGGACAATGAGCAGTTCTTC. Its protein product is CASSYHRVAGDNEQFF.

The chain recombines TRBV28 with TRBJ1-4; D is perhaps TRBD1 (5 bases). Germline assignment: CDR1 MDHEN and CDR2 SYDVKM. This CDR3 contains 15 residues. V was shortened by 5 bases and J by 5 bases, with 15 bases between the two germline ends. The CDR3 region is CASSRGDGLNEKLFF. The CDR3 bases are TGTGCCAGCAGTCGCGGGGACGGTTTGAATGAAAAACTGTTTTTT.

This clone was picked up a small number of times. The chain is built from TRBV7-9 and TRBJ2-7; 7 bases line up with TRBD1. Germline CDR1 reads SEHNR; CDR2 reads FQNEAQ (reference sequence). The V segment lost 3 bases and the J segment 3 bases; nucleotides outside the gene matches: 2. This CDR3 has 13 residues. This chain's CDR3 is CASSLTGNYEQYF. The CDR3 DNA reads as TGTGCCAGCAGCTTGACAGGGAACTACGAGCAGTACTTC.

CDR3 region: CAWGRDLNTEAFF. As DNA, the CDR3 is TGTGCCTGGGGCAGGGATCTGAACACTGAAGCTTTCTTT. V gene TRBV30 combines with J gene TRBJ1-1; D may be TRBD1 (5 bases). Trimming shortened V by 5 bases and J by 0 bases, and 10 bases separated the two germline ends. This CDR3 has 13 residues. CDR1 and CDR2 from the germline V gene are GTSNPN and SVGIG (reference sequence).

The rearrangement joins TRBV6-2 or TRBV6-3 to TRBJ2-3; possible D gene TRBD2, 5 bases. Germline V gene lookup returns CDR1 MNHEY and CDR2 SVGEGT. Trimming took 0 bases from V and 4 from J, leaving 5 bases between them. CDR3 length equals 13 residues. The DNA of the CDR3 is TGTGCCAGCAGTTACTCGGAGGCAGATACGCAGTATTTT. Its translation: CASSYSEADTQYF.

This chain connects TRBV6-5 to TRBJ2-1; 9 nucleotides line up with TRBD2. The germline gives CDR1 MNHEY, CDR2 SVGAGI. The CDR3 has 16 amino acids. Unmatched junction bases numbered 7, after V lost 3 bases and J lost 4 bases. This CDR3 is CASSYVAGGLYNEQFF. The CDR3 nucleotides read TGTGCCAGCAGTTATGTGGCGGGGGGGCTGTACAATGAGCAGTTCTTC.

This clone came up once. V gene TRBV6-1 combines with J gene TRBJ1-4; D call uncertain. This CDR3 is built from 19 residues. The germline CDR1 and CDR2 sequences are MNHNS and SASEGT. V lost 1 base to trimming and J lost 2 bases, with 20 bases between them. The CDR3 here is CASSEGGLLGFWTNEKLFF. The CDR3 DNA sequence: TGTGCCAGCAGTGAAGGAGGACTTTTGGGGTTTTGGACTAATGAAAAACTGTTTTTT.

This chain links TRBV6-5 with TRBJ1-6, with 8 bases lining up with TRBD1. Trimming at V came to 4 bases and at J to 10 bases, leaving 6 bases not matched to a gene. CDR1 and CDR2 from the germline V gene are MNHEY and SVGAGI. CDR3 length equals 14 residues. The CDR3 DNA follows: TGTGCCAGCAGTTCCGGGACAGGAAGCTCACCCCTCCACTTT. It yields the protein CASSSGTGSSPLHF.

V gene TRBV7-6 combines with J gene TRBJ2-4, with D unclear. The germline V gene encodes CDR1 SGHVS and CDR2 FNYEAQ. Deletions cut 2 bases from V and 7 bases from J, with 9 bases between. CDR3 size: 13 residues. The CDR3 reads CASSLNPGNIQYF. The CDR3 DNA reads TGTGCCAGCAGCTTAAATCCCGGGAACATTCAGTACTTC.